These 12 T cell receptor beta chains came from one sample sequenced in a study of identifying expanded T cells in peripheral blood. Sequencing used immunoSEQ multiplex PCR; TCRdb keeps in-frame clones, though not all of them. Found here are 70,000 to 95,000 clones, 88% of them singletons; the top ten hold approximately 3.9%. Material for sequencing was blood. The source of these receptors is a person aged 18 to 75 in good health.

The chain is built from TRBV7-9 and TRBJ2-7; 9 bases match TRBD1. Germline V lookup: CDR1 SEHNR, CDR2 FQNEAQ (reference sequence). The CDR3 spans 16 residues. The V segment lost 5 bases and the J segment 6 bases; nucleotides outside the gene matches: 14. CDR3 DNA: TGTGCCAGCAGCCTTAAAGCCGGGACAGGGAATTCCGAGCAGTACTTC. Its protein is CASSLKAGTGNSEQYF.

The chain links TRBV7-9 to TRBJ1-2; TRBD1 is a possible D gene (5 bases). Germline V gene sequence: CDR1 SEHNR, CDR2 FQNEAQ (reference sequence). The CDR3 extends over 17 amino acids. V was pared by 1 base and J by 3 bases, with 18 bases between. CDR3 amino acids: CASSLVGENAGDYGYTF. The CDR3 nucleotides read TGTGCCAGCAGCTTAGTGGGGGAGAACGCAGGAGACTATGGCTACACCTTC.

The chain links TRBV5-1 to TRBJ2-7; D possibly corresponds to TRBD1 (6 bases). The CDR3 contains 14 residues. Germline CDR1 and CDR2: SGHRS and YFSETQ. Trimming cost V 0 bases and J 2 bases, with 9 bases left between them. The CDR3 loop reads CASSLVQGPYEQYF. CDR3 DNA: TGCGCCAGCAGCTTGGTCCAGGGGCCCTACGAGCAGTACTTC.

This clone was detected only once. The identical CDR3 is also encoded by other nucleotide sequences in the sample. V and J are TRBV2 and TRBJ2-1, with TRBD2 matching over 14 bases. Germline loops: CDR1 SNHLY, CDR2 FYNNEI. This CDR3 contains 16 residues. After removal of 2 bases from V and 6 bases from J, the junction contained 3 bases not matched to a gene. This chain's CDR3 is CASSESGLAGGNEQFF. DNA of the CDR3: TGTGCCAGCAGTGAATCTGGACTAGCGGGGGGCAATGAGCAGTTCTTC.

The V gene is TRBV28, the J gene TRBJ2-1; TRBD1 agrees at 7 bases. V lost 7 bases, J lost 8 bases, and 14 bases stayed unmatched. Germline CDR1 and CDR2: MDHEN and SYDVKM. CDR3 length: 15 amino acids. CDR3 protein: CASTSTGAADDEQFF. The CDR3 DNA reads as TGTGCCAGCACTTCTACAGGGGCCGCGGACGATGAGCAGTTCTTC.

The genes are TRBV28 and TRBJ2-7; tentative D call: TRBD2 (6 bases). The CDR3 totals 13 residues. The germline CDR1 and CDR2 sequences are MDHEN and SYDVKM. Trimming took 2 bases from V and 3 from J, leaving 8 bases between them. The CDR3 protein is CASSLTSYYEQYF. The DNA for the CDR3 is TGTGCCAGCAGTTTAACTAGCTACTACGAGCAGTACTTC.

CDR3 protein: CASSLGPLRRRPSTDTQYF. The CDR3 region has the DNA TGCGCCAGCAGCTTGGGCCCCCTCAGGCGGAGGCCGTCCACAGATACGCAGTATTTT. The J gene is TRBJ2-3, the V gene TRBV5-1, with D perhaps matching TRBD2 (5 bases). With 0 bases removed from V and 2 bases from J, the gap between germline ends came to 22 bases. CDR3 length: 19 residues. CDR1 SGHRS and CDR2 YFSETQ come from the germline V gene.

The chain links TRBV2 to TRBJ2-5; 7 bases agree with TRBD1. From germline, CDR1 is SNHLY and CDR2 FYNNEI. This CDR3 contains 13 residues. V lost 4 bases and J lost 3; bases outside the gene matches: 2. CDR3 region: CASSGDREETQYF. The CDR3 region has the DNA TGTGCCAGCAGTGGGGACAGAGAAGAGACCCAGTACTTC. The complete variable domain, with remaining parts taken from reference TRBV2 and TRBJ2-5, reads EPEVTQTPSHQVTQMGQEVILRCVPISNHLYFYWYRQILGQKVEFLVSFYNNEISEKSEIFDDQFSVERPDGSNFTLKIRSTKLEDSAMYFCASSGDREETQYFGPGTRLLVL.

This rearrangement joins TRBV5-8 to TRBJ1-3; weak D call: TRBD1 (5 bases). Germline loops: CDR1 SGHTS, CDR2 YDEGEE. This CDR3 has 15 amino acids. V lost 2 bases and J 0 bases, leaving 9 bases between the germline ends. Written as DNA, the CDR3 is TGTGCCAGCAGCTTATGGGGGTTCTCTGGAAACACCATATATTTT. It is translated as CASSLWGFSGNTIYF.

The rearrangement uses TRBV7-9 and TRBJ2-5; 9 bases line up with TRBD1. Germline V gene lookup returns CDR1 SEHNR and CDR2 FQNEAQ (reference sequence). The CDR3 extends over 15 amino acids. Unmatched junction bases numbered 12, after V lost 8 bases and J lost 5 bases. The DNA of the CDR3 is TGTGCCAGCCTTTTTACGGGACAGGGCAAGGAGACCCAGTACTTC. This translates into CASLFTGQGKETQYF.

The rearrangement joins TRBV9 to TRBJ2-5; D remains unclear. Germline V gene data show CDR1 as SGDLS and CDR2 as YYNGEE. V was clipped by 4 bases and J by 1 base, with 11 bases between them. The CDR3 covers 14 residues. CDR3 coding DNA: TGTGCCAGCAGCTACCAGTCCGGCCAAGAGACCCAGTACTTC. Encoded protein: CASSYQSGQETQYF.

A few counts support this clone. Here the CDR3 reads CAWSAKDRDTQPQHF. In DNA form, the CDR3 reads TGTGCCTGGAGTGCAAAAGACAGGGACACTCAGCCCCAGCATTTT. J is TRBJ1-5 and V is TRBV30; 7 nucleotides align to TRBD1. This CDR3 comprises 15 residues. V shed 1 base and J 6 bases; nucleotides not matched to a gene: 9. CDR1 is GTSNPN, CDR2 SVGIG, per germline (reference sequence).